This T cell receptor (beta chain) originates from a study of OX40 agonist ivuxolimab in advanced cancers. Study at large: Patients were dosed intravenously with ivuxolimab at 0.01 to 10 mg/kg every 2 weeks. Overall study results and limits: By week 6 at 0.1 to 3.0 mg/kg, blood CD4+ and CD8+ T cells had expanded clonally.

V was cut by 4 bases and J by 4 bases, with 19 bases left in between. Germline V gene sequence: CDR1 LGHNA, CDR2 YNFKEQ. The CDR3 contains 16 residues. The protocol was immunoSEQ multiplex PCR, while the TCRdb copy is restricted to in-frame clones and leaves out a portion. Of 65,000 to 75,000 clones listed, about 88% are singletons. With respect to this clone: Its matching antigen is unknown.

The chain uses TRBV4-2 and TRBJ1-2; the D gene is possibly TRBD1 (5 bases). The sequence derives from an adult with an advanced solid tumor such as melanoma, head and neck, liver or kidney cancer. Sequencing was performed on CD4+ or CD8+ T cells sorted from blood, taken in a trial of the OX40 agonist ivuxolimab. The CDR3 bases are TGTGCCAGCAGCCCCCGGGACGGAGCATTGGCCTATGGCTACACCTTC. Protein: CASSPRDGALAYGYTF.